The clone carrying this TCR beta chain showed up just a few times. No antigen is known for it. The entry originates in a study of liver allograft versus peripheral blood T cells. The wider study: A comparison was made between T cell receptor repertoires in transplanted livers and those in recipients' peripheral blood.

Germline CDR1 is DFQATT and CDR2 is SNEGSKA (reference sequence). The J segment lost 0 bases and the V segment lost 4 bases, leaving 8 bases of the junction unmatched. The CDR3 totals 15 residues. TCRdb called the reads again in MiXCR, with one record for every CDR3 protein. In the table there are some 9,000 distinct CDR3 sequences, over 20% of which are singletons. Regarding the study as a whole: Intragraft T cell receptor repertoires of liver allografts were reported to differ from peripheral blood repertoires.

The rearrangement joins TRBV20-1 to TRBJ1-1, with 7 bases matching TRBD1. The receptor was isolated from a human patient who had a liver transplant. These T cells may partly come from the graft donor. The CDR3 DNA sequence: TGCAGTGCTACTACCCCGGGACAGATGAACACTGAAGCTTTCTTT. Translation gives CSATTPGQMNTEAFF.